These T cell receptor beta chains were read from a single sample in a study of cytomegalovirus exposure and HLA in healthy donors. Generated by immunoSEQ multiplex PCR, the TCRdb table keeps only in-frame clones and is missing some. The sample holds over 150,000 clones, just under 85% seen once. The sample was PBMCs. Receptor source: a girl under 18 in good health and CMV-seropositive. The CDR3 runs from the conserved cysteine through the conserved F or W. The D gene is left open where the match is weak. Clone size is shown for a subset of rows, as once, few, many or a class of expanded clone.

TGTGCCAGCCTAGGAGGGGTATCCCTCGAGCAGTACTTC CASLGGVSLEQYF - TRBJ2-7 - TRBV2
TGTGCCATCAGTGAGCGGACAGGGAATGAGCAGTTCTTC CAISERTGNEQFF TRBD1 TRBJ2-1 once TRBV10-3
TGTGCCAGCAGTAGGGGACTAGCGGGGGGGTATAACACCGGGGAGCTGTTTTTT CASSRGLAGGYNTGELFF TRBD2 TRBJ2-2 - TRBV27
TGTGCCAGCAGCCGCGGACAGGGGGCCCACATTCAGTACTTC CASSRGQGAHIQYF TRBD1 TRBJ2-4 - TRBV7-9
TGTGCCAGCAGTCCAAAACAGGAATACTATGGCTACACCTTC CASSPKQEYYGYTF - TRBJ1-2 - TRBV2
TGTGCCAGCAGCTATCCCCGGGATACTTATACGCAGTATTTT CASSYPRDTYTQYF - TRBJ2-3 - TRBV7-2
TGTGCCAGCAGCTTAGTGGTTAGGGGGCCTACAACTAATGAAAAACTGTTTTTT CASSLVVRGPTTNEKLFF TRBD1 TRBJ1-4 - TRBV7-9
TGTTCCAGCAGCCCGCCCAGCTCCTACGAGCAGTACTTC CSSSPPSSYEQYF - TRBJ2-7 - TRBV7-9
TGTGCCAGCAGTTTTAACTCTGGAAACACCATATATTTT CASSFNSGNTIYF - TRBJ1-3 - TRBV27
TGTGCCATCCAGCGGGATGAGCAGTTCTTC CAIQRDEQFF - TRBJ2-1 - TRBV21-1
TGTGCCAGCAGTGCTGGGACTAGCGGGGTATGGGAGCAGTACTTC CASSAGTSGVWEQYF TRBD2 TRBJ2-7 once TRBV2
TGTGCCAGCAGCCCTCCGAAAGGGGAGGCTGGGGCCAACGTCCTGACTTTC CASSPPKGEAGANVLTF - TRBJ2-6 few TRBV7-3
TGTGCCAGTAGTATAGACGGGACAGGGGGCTACAATGAGCAGTTCTTC CASSIDGTGGYNEQFF TRBD1 TRBJ2-1 - TRBV19
TGTGCCAGCAGCTCAGCGGGACTAACCTTGGATACGCAGTATTTT CASSSAGLTLDTQYF TRBD2 TRBJ2-3 - TRBV7-9
TGTGCCAGCAGCCAAGCGTCCGGGGTTGGAGATACGCAGTATTTT CASSQASGVGDTQYF - TRBJ2-3 - TRBV14
TGCGCCAGCAGCCAAGCGACAGGGGGCGGTTCGTACGAGCAGTACTTC CASSQATGGGSYEQYF TRBD1 TRBJ2-7 once TRBV4-1
TGTGCCAGCAGTGTGGACAGGGACAATCAGCCCCAGCATTTT CASSVDRDNQPQHF TRBD1 TRBJ1-5 - TRBV6-5
TGTGCCAGCTCACCTACAGGGGGAGGAACTGAAGCTTTCTTT CASSPTGGGTEAFF TRBD1 TRBJ1-1 - TRBV18
TGTGCCAGCAGTTACGGCCTTGACTATGGCTACACCTTC CASSYGLDYGYTF - TRBJ1-2 - TRBV6-5
TGTGCCAGCAGCACCCGACAGGCACGCTCCTACGAGCAGTACTTC CASSTRQARSYEQYF - TRBJ2-7 - TRBV13
TGTGCCAGCAGCCCTCCCTCCTACGAGCAGTACTTC CASSPPSYEQYF - TRBJ2-7 - TRBV11-2
TGCGCCAGCAGCCTCGGTCCGGGAGCAGCTTTCTTT CASSLGPGAAFF - TRBJ1-1 - TRBV4-1
TGTGCCAGCAGCGTATTAGGACAGGGTGGCTATGGCTACACCTTC CASSVLGQGGYGYTF TRBD1 TRBJ1-2 - TRBV9
TGTGCCAGTAGTATGAAGACAGGGCCCTACTCGAACACTGAAGCTTTCTTT CASSMKTGPYSNTEAFF TRBD1 TRBJ1-1 - TRBV19
TGCGCCAGCAGCTGGGGGGGCACACGGTTCTATGGCTACACCTTC CASSWGGTRFYGYTF - TRBJ1-2 - TRBV5-1
TGTGCCAGCAGCCCACGGGACAGGGGTTCAAATCAGCCCCAGCATTTT CASSPRDRGSNQPQHF TRBD1 TRBJ1-5 - TRBV5-8
TGTGCCAGCTGGGGGGGGTTGGAGAATGGCTACACCTTC CASWGGLENGYTF - TRBJ1-2 - TRBV7-9
TGTGCCAGCAGTTTTACGTCGACAGGGATCTACGAGCAGTACTTC CASSFTSTGIYEQYF TRBD1 TRBJ2-7 - TRBV27
TGCAGCGTGGAAGACAGGGGGCGAGGGGAGACCCAGTACTTC CSVEDRGRGETQYF TRBD1 TRBJ2-5 - TRBV29-1
TGCAGTGCTAGTCTCAGTTACGAGCAGTACTTC CSASLSYEQYF - TRBJ2-7 - TRBV20-1
TGTGCCAGTAGTATCTCCGGACACTCTGGAAACACCATATATTTT CASSISGHSGNTIYF - TRBJ1-3 - TRBV19
TGCGCCAGCAGCCTGGTTATGAGCTACGAGCAGTACTTC CASSLVMSYEQYF - TRBJ2-7 - TRBV5-1
TGTGCCAGCAGCAAGTTCGACAGGGGGCATTGTAATTCACCCCTCCACTTT CASSKFDRGHCNSPLHF - TRBJ1-6 - TRBV21-1
TGTGCCAGCAGTCCTGCACCCGGCAATGAGCAGTTCTTC CASSPAPGNEQFF - TRBJ2-1 - TRBV2
TGTGCCAGCAGAGCCCCTCGGGATTTGTTCACCGGGGAGCTGTTTTTT CASRAPRDLFTGELFF - TRBJ2-2 - TRBV16
TGCAGCGTTGATATTCCGGCAGGGAACACCGGGGAGCTGTTTTTT CSVDIPAGNTGELFF - TRBJ2-2 - TRBV29-1
TGTGCCAGCAGCTGGGGGACGCGGGGAGGCGAGCAGTACTTC CASSWGTRGGEQYF - TRBJ2-7 - TRBV5-6
TGTGCCAGCAGTTTGGGACAGAGCAATCAGCCCCAGCATTTT CASSLGQSNQPQHF TRBD1 TRBJ1-5 - TRBV6-5
TGTGCCAGCAGACGCCAAGGGACATTAAGCTCCTACGAGCAGTACTTC CASRRQGTLSSYEQYF - TRBJ2-7 - TRBV27
TGTGCCAGCACCCTAAACTGGGGGGAGAAAAGCTCTGAAGCTTTCTTT CASTLNWGEKSSEAFF - TRBJ1-1 - TRBV27
TGTGCCAGCAGTTACCTGTCTGACTATGGCTACACCTTC CASSYLSDYGYTF - TRBJ1-2 - TRBV6-6
TGTGCCAGCAGTGATACAGGACAGTGGCACTCTGGAAACACCATATATTTT CASSDTGQWHSGNTIYF - TRBJ1-3 - TRBV6-1
TGTGCCAGCAGGGGACAGGGTAACACCGGGGAGCTGTTTTTT CASRGQGNTGELFF TRBD1 TRBJ2-2 - TRBV6-4
TGTGCCAGCAGCCGGGGAGGGCATGGCAATGAGCAGTTCTTC CASSRGGHGNEQFF TRBD2 TRBJ2-1 - TRBV6-5